Sequencing of this T cell receptor (beta chain) was carried out in a study of post-analysis software for immune sequencing data. Study overall: Relapsing-remitting, secondary progressive and progressive-relapsing forms made up the multiple sclerosis disease courses. Whole-study results and caveats: Batch-matched samples strongly co-clustered by F measure. A handful of TRBV segments were significantly more frequent in patients than in controls. TRBV5-6, TRBV5-1 and TRBV20-1 were among these segments. Normalized Chao1 diversity in multiple sclerosis patients fell significantly below that of controls.

Unique molecular identifiers featured in each of the TCR beta cDNA libraries. TCRdb processed the PCR reads anew with MiXCR; each CDR3 protein has one entry. The sample contains about 150,000 distinct CDR3 sequences, roughly 31% of which appear only once. J was trimmed by 7 bases and V by 4 bases; bases with no gene match: 13. The CDR3 runs to 16 residues. To note about this clonotype: The antigen remains unidentified.

The receptor comes from a girl between 5 and 17 years old with multiple sclerosis. The chain carries TRBV12-3 or TRBV12-4 and TRBJ2-1, with 7 nucleotides matching TRBD2. The sample was blood. This CDR3 is CASSSRTSGGINEQFF. In nucleotides, the CDR3 is TGTGCCAGCAGTTCCCGGACTAGTGGGGGGATAAATGAGCAGTTCTTC.